This T cell receptor beta chain is drawn from a study of blood T cell repertoires in COVID-19. Produced via immunoSEQ multiplex PCR; TCRdb's table is partial and in-frame only. The data contain under 300,000 clones, under 90% of them singletons. The specimen sequenced was peripheral blood. This receptor was identified in a man aged 45-65 years with acute or convalescent COVID-19.

Written as DNA, the CDR3 is TGTGCCAGCAGCTTCAGGGGGCCTGAAGCTTTCTTT. As protein: CASSFRGPEAFF. J is TRBJ1-1 and V is TRBV5-5, with 8 nucleotides matching TRBD1. V was clipped by 2 bases and J by 6 bases; unmatched bases: 0. The CDR3 sequence is 12 residues long. Germline V gene sequence: CDR1 SGHKS, CDR2 YYEKEE (reference sequence).